A selection of T cell receptor beta chains follows, all from one sample in a study of cytomegalovirus exposure and HLA in healthy donors. The table came from immunoSEQ multiplex PCR; TCRdb's copy has only in-frame clones and leaves some out. The sample holds some 150,000 clones, almost 80% seen once. Input material: PBMCs. Receptors were obtained from a male donor in good health and CMV-seronegative. Both conserved end residues are part of each CDR3. D genes are given only for firm matches. Clone sizes are given selectively: once, few, many, or a class where the clone is expanded.

>TRBV18|.|.|TRBJ2-5
TGTGCCAGCTCCCCCACAGAAGAGACCCAGTACTTC
CASSPTEETQYF
>TRBV19|.|.|TRBJ1-5
TGTGCCAGTAGTATTCCCGGACAGCGCCGATCCCCAGGCAATCAGCCCCAGCATTTT
CASSIPGQRRSPGNQPQHF
>TRBV5-4|few|.|TRBJ2-7
TGTGCCAGCAGCCCAAACACTGCAGGGTACGAGCAGTACTTC
CASSPNTAGYEQYF
>TRBV2|.|.|TRBJ1-6
TGTGCCAGCAGTGAAATCCGGGGAAGTAATTCACCCCTCCACTTT
CASSEIRGSNSPLHF
>TRBV7-9|.|.|TRBJ1-3
TGTGCCAGCAGCCCTCCGGGAAACACCATATATTTT
CASSPPGNTIYF
>TRBV19|.|TRBD2|TRBJ2-7
TGTGCCAGTAGTACGGGACTAGGAAGCAACGAGCAGTACTTC
CASSTGLGSNEQYF
>TRBV7-2|.|.|TRBJ1-1
TGTGCCAGCGGAGCGACGGACAGCCAAGCTTTCTTT
CASGATDSQAFF
>TRBV29-1|.|TRBD1|TRBJ1-5
TGCAGCGTAGCAGGGGGCGGCAATCAGCCCCAGCATTTT
CSVAGGGNQPQHF
>TRBV9|.|TRBD1|TRBJ1-2
TGTGCCAGCAGCGGGAGGACAGGGGACCTTCCCTATGGCTACACCTTC
CASSGRTGDLPYGYTF
>TRBV27|.|TRBD2|TRBJ2-1
TGTGCCAGCAGTTACAGGGCTAGCGGGGGTTACAATGAGCAGTTCTTC
CASSYRASGGYNEQFF
>TRBV18|.|.|TRBJ1-4
TGTGCCAGCTCTAAAACAGGGTCGGTGAATGAAAAACTGTTTTTT
CASSKTGSVNEKLFF
>TRBV19|.|TRBD1|TRBJ1-6
TGTGCCAGTAGCCTAACAGGGGGCAATTCACCCCTCCACTTT
CASSLTGGNSPLHF
>TRBV4-1|few|TRBD2|TRBJ2-2
TGCGCCAGCAGCCAAGTTGGACTAGCGGGAGCGAACACCGGGGAGCTGTTTTTT
CASSQVGLAGANTGELFF
>TRBV5-1|.|TRBD1|TRBJ1-1
TGCGCCAGCAGCCGGGGGCAGGGGGGCACTGAAGCTTTCTTT
CASSRGQGGTEAFF
>TRBV7-7|.|.|TRBJ2-1
TGTGCCAGCAGCTTAGGGGACAATTACAATGAGCAGTTCTTC
CASSLGDNYNEQFF
>TRBV11-3|.|TRBD1|TRBJ1-4
TGTGCCAGCAGCTTACTGGGACAGGATAATGAAAAACCGTTTTTT
CASSLLGQDNEKPFF
>TRBV5-4|few|TRBD1|TRBJ1-1
TGTGCCAGCAATTACAGGGGGATGAACACTGAAGCTTTCTTT
CASNYRGMNTEAFF
>TRBV7-3|.|TRBD1|TRBJ1-1
TGTGCCAGCAGCTTAAATCCCAGACAGGGGTCATCGGGTACTGAAGCTTTCTTT
CASSLNPRQGSSGTEAFF
>TRBV9|.|TRBD1|TRBJ2-4
TGTGCCAGCAGCCCCGGACAGGGGATAAACATTCAGTACTTC
CASSPGQGINIQYF
>TRBV6-6|few|.|TRBJ2-7
TGTGCCACCGGTGGGGACTTTGCCTACGAGCAGTACTTC
CATGGDFAYEQYF
>TRBV6-5|.|TRBD1|TRBJ1-2
TGTGCCAGCAGTATACGTCAGACAGGGGGCAGTGGCTACACCTTC
CASSIRQTGGSGYTF
>TRBV6-5|.|TRBD1|TRBJ1-2
TGTGCCAGCACCGGACAGGTTGCCCCATATGGCTACACCTTC
CASTGQVAPYGYTF
>TRBV27|.|.|TRBJ2-5
TGTGCCAGCAGTTTACTAGGACAAGAGACCCAGTACTTC
CASSLLGQETQYF
>TRBV15|.|TRBD2|TRBJ2-1
TGTGCCACCAGCAAGGGGAGGGAACTCTACAATGAGCAGTTCTTC
CATSKGRELYNEQFF
>TRBV1|.|.|TRBJ1-1
TGCACCAGCAGCCATTGGACTGTTATGAACACTGAAGCTTTCTTT
CTSSHWTVMNTEAFF
>TRBV9|.|.|TRBJ2-3
TGTGCCAGCAGCCCTGGCCCGACAGATACGCAGTATTTT
CASSPGPTDTQYF
>TRBV2|.|TRBD2|TRBJ2-3
TGTGCCAGCGGGGACCGAAGCGGGGTTACTAGCACAGATACGCAGTATTTT
CASGDRSGVTSTDTQYF
>TRBV19|.|TRBD1|TRBJ2-3
TGTGCCAGTAGGGACAGGGGGACCACAGATACGCAGTATTTT
CASRDRGTTDTQYF
>TRBV7-2|once|.|TRBJ1-2
TGTGCCAGCAGCTTCCGACAGGACTTCGGGGGGGGGCATGGCTACACCTTC
CASSFRQDFGGGHGYTF
>TRBV7-2|.|TRBD1|TRBJ2-4
TGTGCCAGCAGCTTAGTAATAGGGGGCCTAGCCAAAAACATTCAGTACTTC
CASSLVIGGLAKNIQYF
>TRBV6-4|.|TRBD2|TRBJ2-1
TGTGCCAGCAGTGACTCCGCTAGCGGGGGGGCTAATGAGCAGTTCTTC
CASSDSASGGANEQFF
>TRBV2|once|TRBD2|TRBJ2-1
TGTGCCAGCAGTGAAGAGACTAGCGGGGCTCACAATGAGCAGTTCTTC
CASSEETSGAHNEQFF
>TRBV27|.|.|TRBJ2-2
TGTGCCAGCAGGAACAGGAACACCGGGGAGCTGTTTTTT
CASRNRNTGELFF
>TRBV5-4|.|TRBD1|TRBJ1-2
TGTGCCAGCAGCTTGGCCGGGACAGTCGGTGGAGATGGCTACACCTTC
CASSLAGTVGGDGYTF
>TRBV15|few|.|TRBJ1-1
TGTGCCACCAGCAGAATGAAACGACAGGTGAACACTGAAGCTTTCTTT
CATSRMKRQVNTEAFF
>TRBV10-3|.|.|TRBJ2-7
TGTGCCATCAGTCCCGACAGCTCCTACGAGCAGTACTTC
CAISPDSSYEQYF
>TRBV30|.|TRBD1|TRBJ1-2
TGTGCCTGGAGTGTAGCAGGGGGCTATGGCTACACCTTC
CAWSVAGGYGYTF
>TRBV30|once|.|TRBJ2-7
TGTGCCTGGAGAACAGGCGAGGTGGGCGAGCAGTACTTC
CAWRTGEVGEQYF
>TRBV14|.|.|TRBJ2-7
TGTGCCAGCAGCCAAGACACCTACGAGCAGTACTTC
CASSQDTYEQYF
>TRBV5-1|.|.|TRBJ1-3
TGCGCCAGCGCCGGACAGTGGGGGAGTGGAAACACCATATATTTT
CASAGQWGSGNTIYF
>TRBV7-3|.|.|TRBJ2-3
TGTGCCAGCAGCCTCCGAGGGGGAGATACGCAGTATTTT
CASSLRGGDTQYF
>TRBV4-2|.|.|TRBJ1-4
TGTGCCAGCAGCCCCAGGCAGAGTAATGAAAAACTGTTTTTT
CASSPRQSNEKLFF
>TRBV9|.|.|TRBJ2-3
TGTGCCAGCAGTTCCGACGGGAGCTCTAGCACAGATACGCAGTATTTT
CASSSDGSSSTDTQYF
>TRBV18|.|TRBD1|TRBJ2-5
TGTGCCAGCTCACCCGGGACAGGGGACTTGGGGACCCAGTACTTC
CASSPGTGDLGTQYF